In its sample, the clone carrying this TCR beta chain was seen a few times. What it binds is unknown. Each TCR cDNA library carried sample-specific barcodes on both ends. TCRdb called the 5' RACE reads again in MiXCR, with one record for every CDR3 protein. Of 350,000 to 400,000 distinct CDR3 sequences in the sample, about 28% were seen once. This sample is drawn from a study of identical twins' blood T cells. The CDR3 is made up of 12 amino acids. The germline CDR1 and CDR2 sequences are SQVTM and ANQGSEA. V dropped 4 bases and J dropped 6 bases, with 12 bases sitting between them. Whole-study findings and limits: Shared CDR3 clonotype counts between two donors mainly tracked the product of their cloneset sizes, twins included.

Input material: PBMCs. The rearrangement joins TRBV29-1 to TRBJ2-5; D perhaps matches TRBD1 (6 bases). This TCR was sampled from a woman aged 18 to 49 in good health. CDR3 residues: CSVGVGGQTQYF. In nucleotides, the CDR3 is TGCAGCGTTGGGGTAGGGGGACAGACCCAGTACTTC.